This TCR beta chain was sequenced for a study of blood T cell repertoires in COVID-19. The trim removed 0 bases at V and 4 bases at J, leaving 3 bases unmatched. The CDR3 runs to 15 residues. CDR1 is LGHNA, CDR2 YNFKEQ, per germline. Profiled with immunoSEQ multiplex PCR; TCRdb holds only in-frame clones, not every one. The sample lists about 150,000 clones, 80% to 90% seen once, with roughly 3.3% in the top ten. This TCR was sampled from a man in his 70s with acute or convalescent COVID-19. V gene TRBV4-2 combines with J gene TRBJ2-3; 8 nucleotides line up with TRBD2. The sample was peripheral blood. In nucleotides, the CDR3 is TGTGCCAGCAGCCAAGAGAGCGGGAGAGCAGATACGCAGTATTTT. Translation: CASSQESGRADTQYF.